The rows below give T cell receptor beta chains drawn from one sample of a study of control samples from healthy donors and cancer patients. Assay: immunoSEQ multiplex PCR; the TCRdb copy retains only in-frame clones and omits some. The data show 100,000 or so clones, almost 85% seen once. The specimen was blood. These receptors were taken from a woman aged 55-70 years in good health. Each CDR3 is given with its conserved first and last residue.

CDR3: CASSIGQPYEQYF
V: TRBV19
J: TRBJ2-7

CDR3: CASSSGGQTRNEKLFF
V: TRBV5-4
J: TRBJ1-4

CDR3: CASSPGQSNQPQHF
V: TRBV9
J: TRBJ1-5

CDR3: CASSGQGYATEAFF
V: TRBV19
J: TRBJ1-1

CDR3: CASSLQNSPLHF
V: TRBV28
J: TRBJ1-6

CDR3: CASSSSSDLMGDTQYF
V: TRBV9
J: TRBJ2-3

CDR3: CASSISGGRADTQYF
V: TRBV2
J: TRBJ2-3

CDR3: CASSFDRGTDTQYF
V: TRBV5-5
J: TRBJ2-3

CDR3: CASSQADREVSPLHF
V: TRBV4-1
J: TRBJ1-6

CDR3: CASSLGTGGGRYEQYF
V: TRBV7-8
J: TRBJ2-7

CDR3: CASSPWDNIGNTIYF
V: TRBV7-2
J: TRBJ1-3

CDR3: CASSFGFGSNEKLFF
V: TRBV5-1
J: TRBJ1-4

CDR3: CASSPDRLQTGELFF
V: TRBV4-1
J: TRBJ2-2

CDR3: CASSLGQGRYEQYF
V: TRBV4-3
J: TRBJ2-7

CDR3: CASSSDVGSSGNTIYF
V: TRBV7-2
J: TRBJ1-3

CDR3: CASSIEGFSNQPQHF
V: TRBV19
J: TRBJ1-5

CDR3: CATRGPWGETQYF
V: TRBV28
J: TRBJ2-5

CDR3: CASSLGGSTGELFF
V: TRBV11-3
J: TRBJ2-2

CDR3: CASGSTGQGGMNTEAFF
V: TRBV12-5
J: TRBJ1-1

CDR3: CASSRTEVLNEQFF
V: TRBV7-9
J: TRBJ2-1

CDR3: CSVVQGSNQPQHF
V: TRBV29-1
J: TRBJ1-5

CDR3: CASSPQTDYGYTF
V: TRBV5-5
J: TRBJ1-2

CDR3: CASSWDRNTGELFF
V: TRBV6-5
J: TRBJ2-2

CDR3: CASSPDYLAGDTQYF
V: TRBV10-2
J: TRBJ2-3

CDR3: CASSESQRRDGLFF
V: TRBV10-2
J: TRBJ1-4

CDR3: CASSPVGAGYNEQFF
V: TRBV18
J: TRBJ2-1

CDR3: CASSQGQVPSYEQYF
V: TRBV14
J: TRBJ2-7

CDR3: CASSTGAELYEQYF
V: TRBV11-2
J: TRBJ2-7

CDR3: CASSGLAQTYEQYF
V: TRBV10-2
J: TRBJ2-7

CDR3: CASLGEGDYRDTQYF
V: TRBV6-5
J: TRBJ2-3

CDR3: CASSFGGFGEAFF
V: TRBV7-9
J: TRBJ1-1

CDR3: CASSGGEETQYF
V: TRBV7-9
J: TRBJ2-5

CDR3: CASSIQQGGQPQHF
V: TRBV19
J: TRBJ1-5

CDR3: CASSQQGSSGYTF
V: TRBV2
J: TRBJ1-2

CDR3: CASSRDGHSEKLFF
V: TRBV6-6
J: TRBJ1-4

CDR3: CATSGRQYNEQFF
V: TRBV24-1
J: TRBJ2-1

CDR3: CASRVGQLNTEAFF
V: TRBV3-1/TRBV3-2
J: TRBJ1-1

CDR3: CASRSGRGSYEQYF
V: TRBV6-5
J: TRBJ2-7

CDR3: CASSLSGQGFTEAFF
V: TRBV28
J: TRBJ1-1

CDR3: CASNLQSQNTEAFF
V: TRBV2
J: TRBJ1-1

CDR3: CATSRQEGDGTYEQYF
V: TRBV15
J: TRBJ2-7

CDR3: CASSQGQTLGGYTF
V: TRBV3-1/TRBV3-2
J: TRBJ1-2

CDR3: CASSYAGTGENGYTF
V: TRBV28
J: TRBJ1-2

CDR3: CAISEGLAGIDEQFF
V: TRBV10-3
J: TRBJ2-1

CDR3: CASNLGGGSTEAFF
V: TRBV27
J: TRBJ1-1

CDR3: CATSGGSRGISGNTIYF
V: TRBV15
J: TRBJ1-3

CDR3: CASIKTGWGEKLFF
V: TRBV2
J: TRBJ1-4

CDR3: CASSPDKYYEQYF
V: TRBV6-5
J: TRBJ2-7

CDR3: CASSPTSNYGYTF
V: TRBV7-2
J: TRBJ1-2

CDR3: CATSEMAGASDSNYNEQFF
V: TRBV24-1
J: TRBJ2-1

CDR3: CASSLLGRGTDTQYF
V: TRBV18
J: TRBJ2-3

CDR3: CASSYTLAGTYEQYF
V: TRBV6-5
J: TRBJ2-7

CDR3: CASSLDTNEKLFF
V: TRBV11-3
J: TRBJ1-4

CDR3: CASSSQGANTEAFF
V: TRBV5-1
J: TRBJ1-1

CDR3: CASSKSTDTQYF
V: TRBV7-9
J: TRBJ2-3

CDR3: CASSFQGGRQPQHF
V: TRBV27
J: TRBJ1-5

CDR3: CAISVVPSRDTQYF
V: TRBV10-3
J: TRBJ2-3

CDR3: CASSIEVQGVYEQYF
V: TRBV19
J: TRBJ2-7

CDR3: CASSWDTPTNYGYTF
V: TRBV6-5
J: TRBJ1-2

CDR3: CASNRGRGYTEAFF
V: TRBV6-5
J: TRBJ1-1